A selection of T cell receptor beta chains follows, all from one sample in a study of identifying expanded T cells in peripheral blood. Repertoires were generated with immunoSEQ multiplex PCR, while TCRdb's copy carries only in-frame clones and drops some. Here the sample spans tens of thousands of clones, approximately 90% being singletons. Material for sequencing was blood. These receptors all stem from a person between 18 and 70 years old in good health. Each CDR3 is given with its conserved first and last residue. The D gene is left open where the match is weak. Size values are once, few and many counts, or a class for expanded clones, and some rows have none.

>TRBJ1-6|.|.|TRBV11-2
CASSSNSPLHF
TGTGCCAGCAGCTCGAATTCACCCCTCCACTTT
>TRBJ1-1|.|.|TRBV7-9
CASSWGDTEAFF
TGTGCCAGCAGCTGGGGTGACACTGAAGCTTTCTTT
>TRBJ2-2|.|.|TRBV6-5
CASSYGGPNTGELFF
TGTGCCAGCAGCTACGGCGGACCGAACACCGGGGAGCTGTTTTTT
>TRBJ2-1|.|.|TRBV5-5
CASSPTSGAIEQFF
TGTGCCAGCAGTCCAACTAGTGGTGCTATTGAGCAGTTCTTC
>TRBJ2-1|.|.|TRBV5-4
CASCQVPRDEGGEQFF
TGTGCCAGCTGCCAGGTCCCCCGGGACGAGGGAGGTGAGCAGTTCTTC
>TRBJ2-3|TRBD2|.|TRBV4-3
CASSQGSSGFSDTQYF
TGCGCCAGCAGCCAAGGATCTAGCGGGTTTTCAGATACGCAGTATTTT
>TRBJ2-3|.|.|TRBV7-2
CASSLLGGPYSTDTQYF
TGTGCCAGCAGCTTACTCGGGGGCCCCTATAGCACAGATACGCAGTATTTT
>TRBJ2-7|.|.|TRBV16
CASSQSRGLYEQYF
TGTGCCAGCAGCCAATCCCGGGGGCTCTACGAGCAGTACTTC
>TRBJ1-3|.|.|TRBV19
CASSMGRANTIYF
TGTGCCAGTAGTATGGGGAGGGCAAACACCATATATTTT
>TRBJ2-3|.|.|TRBV7-9
CASSLSVSTDTQYF
TGTGCCAGCAGCCTTAGCGTTAGCACAGATACGCAGTATTTT
>TRBJ2-5|.|.|TRBV7-9
CASSPRGNQETQYF
TGTGCCAGCAGCCCCCGGGGGAACCAAGAGACCCAGTACTTC
>TRBJ1-5|.|.|TRBV10-3
CAISGSVGNQPQHF
TGTGCCATCTCAGGGAGCGTAGGAAATCAGCCCCAGCATTTT
>TRBJ2-7|.|once|TRBV30
CAWSSLDYEQYF
TGTGCCTGGAGTTCCCTTGACTACGAGCAGTACTTC
>TRBJ1-2|.|.|TRBV19
CASSSWPGAYGYTF
TGTGCCAGTAGTAGCTGGCCAGGGGCGTATGGCTACACCTTC
>TRBJ1-1|TRBD1|.|TRBV4-3
CASSQESAGTAHFRTNTEAFF
TGCGCCAGCAGCCAAGAATCGGCCGGGACAGCACACTTTAGAACCAACACTGAAGCTTTCTTT
>TRBJ2-7|.|once|TRBV5-6
CASSSIRAGLSYEQYF
TGTGCCAGCAGCTCGATTCGGGCAGGCCTCTCCTACGAGCAGTACTTC
>TRBJ2-6|.|.|TRBV10-3
CAISDLGANVLTF
TGTGCCATCAGTGACCTTGGGGCCAACGTCCTGACTTTC
>TRBJ1-5|TRBD1|.|TRBV6-6
CASSTQGGLNQPQHF
TGTGCCAGCAGCACCCAGGGGGGCCTGAATCAGCCCCAGCATTTT
>TRBJ2-5|.|once|TRBV11-2
CASSSGRGYQETQYF
TGTGCCAGCAGTTCAGGGAGGGGGTACCAAGAGACCCAGTACTTC
>TRBJ2-2|TRBD1|.|TRBV7-9
CASSPRKGQGEGTGELFF
TGTGCCAGCAGCCCCCGGAAAGGACAGGGCGAGGGCACCGGGGAGCTGTTTTTT
>TRBJ1-2|TRBD1|.|TRBV7-9
CASSRRDRGSLVYGYTF
TGTGCCAGCAGCCGCCGGGACAGGGGGTCGCTAGTCTATGGCTACACCTTC
>TRBJ1-2|TRBD1|.|TRBV10-3
CAIGTGPPNYGYTF
TGTGCCATCGGGACAGGGCCCCCCAACTATGGCTACACCTTC
>TRBJ2-3|TRBD1|.|TRBV4-1
CASSAPLPQQGATDTQYF
TGCGCCAGCAGCGCGCCATTACCTCAACAGGGGGCAACAGATACGCAGTATTTT
>TRBJ2-7|.|.|TRBV30
CAWGKGSSYEQYF
TGTGCCTGGGGGAAGGGTAGCTCCTACGAGCAGTACTTC
>TRBJ2-5|.|once|TRBV7-6
CASSYSGTTQETQYF
TGTGCCAGCAGCTACTCCGGGACAACTCAAGAGACCCAGTACTTC
>TRBJ1-6|.|.|TRBV2
CASFRGAIGSPLHF
TGTGCCAGCTTTAGGGGAGCCATAGGGTCACCCCTCCACTTT
>TRBJ1-2|TRBD1|once|TRBV6-6
CASSTGRGQIGYTF
TGTGCCAGCAGTACGGGAAGGGGACAGATTGGCTACACCTTC
>TRBJ1-2|TRBD1|once|TRBV2
CASRTEGTGGGYTF
TGTGCCAGCAGGACTGAGGGGACAGGGGGCGGCTACACCTTC
>TRBJ2-3|TRBD2|.|TRBV4-2
CASSPGLAGADTQYF
TGTGCCAGCAGCCCCGGACTAGCAGGTGCAGATACGCAGTATTTT
>TRBJ1-5|TRBD1|.|TRBV28
CASSLGGQGDQPQHF
TGTGCCAGCAGTTTAGGCGGACAGGGGGATCAGCCCCAGCATTTT
>TRBJ1-4|TRBD1|few|TRBV28
CASSPGTGVREKLFF
TGTGCCAGCAGTCCCGGGACAGGGGTAAGGGAAAAACTGTTTTTT
>TRBJ2-3|.|.|TRBV13
CASSLEEQGYTDTQYF
TGTGCCAGCAGCTTAGAGGAACAGGGCTACACAGATACGCAGTATTTT
>TRBJ1-2|.|.|TRBV5-1
CASSLGGAGDGYTF
TGCGCCAGCAGCTTGGGAGGGGCCGGGGATGGCTACACCTTC
>TRBJ1-5|.|.|TRBV19
CASSPGSNQPQHF
TGTGCCAGTAGCCCGGGCAGCAATCAGCCCCAGCATTTT
>TRBJ2-7|.|.|TRBV28
CASSYTGISAYEQYF
TGTGCCAGCAGTTATACAGGGATTTCGGCCTACGAGCAGTACTTC
>TRBJ2-7|TRBD2|.|TRBV6-5
CASSYSGDSSYEQYF
TGTGCCAGCAGTTACAGCGGGGATAGCTCCTACGAGCAGTACTTC
>TRBJ1-1|TRBD1|.|TRBV4-3
CASSPRTGDTEAFF
TGCGCCAGCAGCCCTCGGACAGGGGACACTGAAGCTTTCTTT
>TRBJ2-5|.|.|TRBV7-2
CASTTGQRAAQYF
TGTGCCAGCACTACGGGACAGCGGGCGGCCCAGTACTTC
>TRBJ2-3|TRBD1|.|TRBV27
CASSLRGQGADTQYF
TGTGCCAGCAGTTTAAGGGGACAGGGTGCAGATACGCAGTATTTT